A selection of T cell receptor beta chains follows, all from one sample in a study of regulatory T cells in long-lasting Graves disease. TCRdb fed the multiplex PCR reads into MiXCR, producing one record per CDR3 protein. Of approximately 440,000 distinct CDR3 sequences listed, about 20% are singletons. The specimen was peripheral blood mononuclear cells (PBMCs), collected when the disease was refractory, from a patient treated with antithyroid drugs. These receptors all come from a female donor with Graves disease. Each CDR3 is given with its conserved first and last residue. Fields, in order: V gene, J gene, CDR3 protein.

V gene: TRBV20-1; J gene: TRBJ2-5; CDR3 protein: CSGQLAGGGETQYF
V gene: TRBV6-2/TRBV6-3; J gene: TRBJ1-2; CDR3 protein: CASSPPGPDGYTF
V gene: TRBV15; J gene: TRBJ1-2; CDR3 protein: CATSKPFSTGRNGYTF
V gene: TRBV29-1; J gene: TRBJ1-1; CDR3 protein: CSVNSAGIGAFF
V gene: TRBV24-1; J gene: TRBJ2-3; CDR3 protein: CATSDPVGEDTQYF
V gene: TRBV10-3; J gene: TRBJ2-7; CDR3 protein: CAIRDDRAGSEYF
V gene: TRBV29-1; J gene: TRBJ1-5; CDR3 protein: CSVLDSSSNQPQHF
V gene: TRBV2; J gene: TRBJ1-2; CDR3 protein: CASREGDYGYTF
V gene: TRBV29-1; J gene: TRBJ2-7; CDR3 protein: CSVGGPQGSYEQCF
V gene: TRBV12-3/TRBV12-4; J gene: TRBJ2-7; CDR3 protein: CASSSTETYYEQYF
V gene: TRBV27; J gene: TRBJ2-5; CDR3 protein: CASRSLAGLTETQYF
V gene: TRBV2; J gene: TRBJ2-5; CDR3 protein: CASSEFLASGEEETQYF
V gene: TRBV3-1; J gene: TRBJ2-7; CDR3 protein: CASSQGHSNYEQYF
V gene: TRBV20-1; J gene: TRBJ2-7; CDR3 protein: CSARPRGRGLDEQYF
V gene: TRBV2; J gene: TRBJ2-3; CDR3 protein: CASSRDRTSTDTQYF
V gene: TRBV20-1; J gene: TRBJ1-4; CDR3 protein: CSARKEWARGEKLFF
V gene: TRBV28; J gene: TRBJ1-5; CDR3 protein: CASSPPGQLNQPQHF